These 5 T cell receptor beta chains came from one sample sequenced in a study of OX40 agonist ivuxolimab in advanced cancers. Only in-frame clones appear in the TCRdb table, and some are missing; sequencing was by immunoSEQ multiplex PCR. This sample has tens of thousands of clones; 75% to 95% occur once, and the top ten carry about 6.6%. The sample in question was CD4+ or CD8+ T cells sorted from blood, obtained in a trial of the OX40 agonist ivuxolimab. The receptors stem from an adult with an advanced solid tumor such as melanoma, head and neck, liver or kidney cancer.

This clone showed up just once. The chain recombines TRBV7-2 with TRBJ1-2; TRBD1 matches 9 bases. Trimming removed 1 base from V and 4 bases from J; junction bases left unmatched: 10. The CDR3 covers 17 residues. CDR1 and CDR2 from the germline V gene are SGHTA and FQGNSA. The CDR3 DNA reads TGTGCCAGCAGCTTAGTTAGGGACAGGGAGAACGCCTATGGCTACACCTTC. Residues: CASSLVRDRENAYGYTF.

The chain recombines TRBV23-1 with TRBJ1-5; D is undetermined. TRBV23-1 is labeled an ORF, and its function is uncertain. Trimming stripped 8 bases from V and 5 bases from J, with 16 bases between. The CDR3 contains 14 residues. Here the CDR3 reads CASPTGEGDQPQHF. The DNA for the CDR3 is TGCGCCAGCCCTACTGGGGAGGGAGATCAGCCCCAGCATTTT.

The V and J genes are TRBV6-1 and TRBJ2-7; D unresolved. V was shortened by 3 bases and J by 5 bases, with 11 bases between the two germline ends. CDR3 size: 13 residues. Germline V gene data show CDR1 as MNHNS and CDR2 as SASEGT. CDR3 nucleotides: TGTGCCAGCAGTGAGCTGGGCACCAACGAGCAGTACTTC. It encodes CASSELGTNEQYF.

The chain joins TRBV19 to TRBJ1-1; 9 nucleotides align to TRBD1. The CDR3 contains 13 residues. Trimming removed 6 bases from V and 6 bases from J; junction bases left unmatched: 5. Germline-derived CDR1 and CDR2 are LNHDA and SQIVND (reference sequence). Here the CDR3 reads CASSRQGVSEAFF. CDR3 DNA sequence: TGTGCCAGTAGCCGACAGGGGGTATCTGAAGCTTTCTTT.

The genes are TRBV15 and TRBJ2-5; 7 bases align to TRBD2. This CDR3 comprises 14 residues. The germline gives CDR1 LNHNV, CDR2 YYDKDF (reference sequence). The ends lost 1 base at V and 5 bases at J; junction bases unmatched: 4. In DNA, the CDR3 is TGTGCCACCAGCAGAGTGGGAGGGTTGGAGACCCAGTACTTC. Translated, it gives CATSRVGGLETQYF. The whole variable domain, filled in from reference TRBV15 and TRBJ2-5, reads DAMVIQNPRYQVTQFGKPVTLSCSQTLNHNVMYWYQQKSSQAPKLLFHYYDKDFNNEADTPDNFQSRRPNTSFCFLDIRSPGLGDTAMYLCATSRVGGLETQYFGPGTRLLVL.